This TCR beta chain was obtained from a study of cytomegalovirus exposure and HLA in healthy donors. Overall study results and limits: Some V segments (TRBV6-2 and TRBV6-3 among them) were excluded as indistinguishable. For TCR beta chains, V- and J-gene trimming was later linked to a missense DCLRE1C variant.

As regards this clone: Its antigen is unidentified.

The PCR used 60 Vbeta and 13 Jbeta primers. Libraries were prepared by immunoSEQ multiplex PCR; TCRdb keeps only in-frame clonotypes and omits some of them. The sample is made up of 100,000 to 150,000 clones, and the top ten hold about 2.7% of it. This CDR3 contains 15 residues. Germline CDR1 LNHDA, CDR2 SQIVND (reference sequence). Trimming pared 7 bases from V and 0 bases from J, leaving 13 bases between. This chain links TRBV19 with TRBJ2-1, with D possibly being TRBD2 (7 bases). The clonotype comes from a man younger than 40 in good health and CMV-seronegative. The specimen sequenced was PBMCs. The CDR3 DNA reads TGTGCCAGTACTGGGGGGGCGGGCTCCTACAATGAGCAGTTCTTC. It is translated as CASTGGAGSYNEQFF.